The clone carrying this T cell receptor beta chain was found many times. Its target is unknown. Uncontrolled infection, other autoimmune disease, pregnancy or lactation led to exclusion. Fresh peripheral blood, approximately 9.6 ml, yielded the PBMCs. Regions amplified from RNA transcripts were the TCR beta CDR3 regions. HTBI primers drove first-round RT-PCR of the TCR CDR3. TCRdb re-called the multiplex PCR reads with MiXCR, one entry per CDR3 protein. This repertoire shows 400,000 to 600,000 distinct CDR3 sequences, about 16% found once; its top ten account for around 28%. This entry is derived from a study of T cells in Graves' hyperthyroidism and ophthalmopathy. General study points: Ophthalmopathy stood apart from stable hyperthyroidism in a 13 V-J model. Most thyroid clonotypes expanded above 0.001 appeared in blood too.

The material sequenced was blood. This receptor was taken from a woman aged 30 to 39 with Graves' ophthalmopathy.

CDR3: CASSRGISSTDTQYF. The CDR3 DNA is TGTGCCAGCAGCAGGGGAATCAGTAGCACAGATACGCAGTATTTT. V is TRBV12-3 or TRBV12-4 and J is TRBJ2-3; possibly TRBD1 for D (6 bases). This CDR3 is built from 15 residues. Trimming left V 6 bases short and J 0 bases short, with 13 bases between.